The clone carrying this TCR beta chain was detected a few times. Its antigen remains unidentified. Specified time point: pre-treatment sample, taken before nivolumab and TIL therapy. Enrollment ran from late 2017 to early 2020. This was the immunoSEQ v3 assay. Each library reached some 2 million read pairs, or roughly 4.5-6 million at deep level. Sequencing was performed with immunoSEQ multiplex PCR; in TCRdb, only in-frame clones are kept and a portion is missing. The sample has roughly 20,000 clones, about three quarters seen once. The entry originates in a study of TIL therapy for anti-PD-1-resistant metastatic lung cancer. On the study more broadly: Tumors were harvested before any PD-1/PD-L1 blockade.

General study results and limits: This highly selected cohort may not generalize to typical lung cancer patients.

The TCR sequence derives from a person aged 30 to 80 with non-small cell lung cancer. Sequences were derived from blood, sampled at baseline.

The CDR3 loop is CASSDGTGGNEQFF. In DNA, the CDR3 is TGCGCCAGCAGTGACGGGACAGGGGGAAATGAGCAGTTCTTC. The chain couples TRBV5-1 to TRBJ2-1; TRBD1 aligns across 11 bases. CDR1 is SGHRS, CDR2 YFSETQ, per germline. After removal of 5 bases from V and 7 bases from J, the junction contained 5 bases not matched to a gene. This CDR3 is built from 14 residues. The entire variable domain, with the rest obtained from reference TRBV5-1 and TRBJ2-1, is as follows: KAGVTQTPRYLIKTRGQQVTLSCSPISGHRSVSWYQQTPGQGLQFLFEYFSETQRNKGNFPGRFSGRQFSNSRSEMNVSTLELGDSALYLCASSDGTGGNEQFFGPGTRLTVL.